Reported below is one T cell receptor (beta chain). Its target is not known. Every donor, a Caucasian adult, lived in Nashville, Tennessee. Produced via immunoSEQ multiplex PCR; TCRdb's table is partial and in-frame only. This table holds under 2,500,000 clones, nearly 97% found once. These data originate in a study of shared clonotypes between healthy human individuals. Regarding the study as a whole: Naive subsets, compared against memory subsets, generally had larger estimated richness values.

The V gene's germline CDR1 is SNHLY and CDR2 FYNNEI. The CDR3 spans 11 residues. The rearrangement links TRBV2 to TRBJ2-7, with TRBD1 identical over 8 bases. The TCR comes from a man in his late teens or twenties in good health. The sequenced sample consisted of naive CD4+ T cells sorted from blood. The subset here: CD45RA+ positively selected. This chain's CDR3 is CASTGQGVGVV. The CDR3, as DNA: TGTGCCAGCACAGGACAGGGCGTCGGTGTTGTC.